A selection of T cell receptor beta chains follows, all from one sample in a study of cytomegalovirus exposure and HLA in healthy donors. Produced via immunoSEQ multiplex PCR; TCRdb's table is partial and in-frame only. Altogether about 180,000 clones are present, roughly 80% being singletons, with the ten largest covering under 0.4%. The sequencing sample was made of PBMCs. The receptor set was obtained from a boy between 2 and 10 years old in good health and CMV-seronegative. CDR3s include the opening cysteine and the closing phenylalanine or tryptophan. Each record gives: V gene, J gene, CDR3 protein.

>TRBV5-1|TRBJ2-3
CASSFVSSGSTDTQYF
>TRBV6-1|TRBJ1-2
CASATGTFYGYTF
>TRBV10-1|TRBJ1-1
CASSADRNTEAFF
>TRBV2|TRBJ1-4
CAGSPGQQNEKLFF
>TRBV4-1|TRBJ2-7
CASSQGGLAGEYEQYF
>TRBV6-6|TRBJ1-5
CASKGTGLQPQHF
>TRBV4-1|TRBJ2-1
CASSPSGTYNEQFF
>TRBV19|TRBJ2-2
CASSPRTASNTGELFF
>TRBV19|TRBJ2-1
CATGDTGYNEQFF
>TRBV6-1|TRBJ1-1
CATSLGVQTFF
>TRBV5-1|TRBJ2-5
CASSLAGVSQETQYF
>TRBV9|TRBJ2-3
CASSVTGGGDTQYF
>TRBV29-1|TRBJ2-7
CSVDGTGVGEQYF
>TRBV6-1|TRBJ2-3
CASRDSSLTDTQYF
>TRBV5-1|NA
CASSLAGQGIHEQYF
>TRBV21-1|TRBJ2-6
CASSATGTSFLGANVLTF
>TRBV4-2|TRBJ2-7
CASSQDTPQREQGYEQYF
>TRBV2|TRBJ2-1
CASSPNNEQFF
>TRBV2|TRBJ1-5
CASSEQFQPQHF
>TRBV6-1|TRBJ1-2
CASSESLSGAFDGYTF
>TRBV15|TRBJ1-3
CATSSLPGGYGNTIYF
>TRBV11-1|TRBJ2-3
CASSLLGLAGDTQYF
>TRBV5-1|TRBJ1-2
CASNPGGSRTTYGYTF
>TRBV28|TRBJ2-5
CASSGSGQGAETQYF